This T cell receptor (beta chain) was profiled in a study of T cells in localized non-small cell lung cancer. Study-wide results and limits: Only one tumor region was sequenced, so heterogeneity remains possible. Of the tissues analyzed, uninvolved adjacent lung showed maximal T cell clonality, greater than tumor. There were a median around 53 of the top 100 tumor clones appearing in adjacent lung. Longer overall survival was linked to higher blood T cell density.

Notes on this clone: Its target is not known.

This table comes from immunoSEQ multiplex PCR, and its TCRdb copy is limited to in-frame clones, with some not included. In the table there are around 50,000 clones, 70% to 90% of which are singletons. V lost 5 bases and J lost 0, with 8 bases in between. The CDR3 has 15 residues. The germline V gene encodes CDR1 SGHTA and CDR2 FQGTGA. The rearrangement links TRBV7-3 to TRBJ2-6; D gene uncertain. Sequences were derived from PBMCs, sampled before any cancer treatment. This clonotype originated in a man aged 35 to 69 with stage II lung adenocarcinoma. CDR3 loop: CASSKYSSGANVLTF. CDR3 nucleotides: TGTGCCAGCAGCAAATATAGCTCTGGGGCCAACGTCCTGACTTTC.